A single sample is the source of the 12 T cell receptor beta chains below, sequenced in a study of spatial heterogeneity in lung cancer (dated by TCRdb to about 2019). Libraries were constructed by 5' RACE. TCRdb lists the instrument as NextSeq 500. In-frame beta chains were kept once TCRdb had trimmed the public reads at Q25 with fastp and called clones with MiXCR. Merged by CDR3 protein, the rows form single entries marked with the most common genes and DNA. The sample table holds about 25,000 distinct CDR3 sequences, of which roughly 6% were seen once. The top ten clonotypes cover approximately 20% of the sample. What this sample's time point label stands for: blood at routine non-recurrence follow-up after resection. For TCR sequencing, whole RNA was extracted from tumor and nontumor lung tissue, or from cryopreserved PBMC samples, and no cell sorting was done. Source: PBMCs, taken at follow-up. The origin of the receptors is a male donor with early-stage non-small cell lung cancer.

This clonotype was seen ten or more times. This chain uses TRBV5-1 with TRBJ2-1; D is undetermined. V lost 1 base and J lost 0, with 11 bases in between. Germline CDR1 reads SGHRS; CDR2 reads YFSETQ. The CDR3 spans 16 residues. The CDR3 spells CASSLNVGSSYNEQFF. The CDR3 region has the DNA TGCGCCAGCAGCTTGAATGTAGGCAGCTCCTACAATGAGCAGTTCTTC.

This clonotype came up many times. The DNA for the CDR3 is TGTGCCAGCAGTTACTCTTCAGACTCTGGAAACACCATATATTTT. This encodes CASSYSSDSGNTIYF. The J gene is TRBJ1-3, the V gene TRBV6-5; D not certain. Germline V gene sequence: CDR1 MNHEY, CDR2 SVGAGI. The CDR3 has 15 amino acids. V was cut by 0 bases and J by 0 bases, with 6 bases left in between.

This clonotype has ten or more counts. This chain joins TRBV7-2 and TRBJ2-1; 10 bases agree with TRBD2. J lost 9 bases, V lost 0 bases, and 5 bases had no gene match. This CDR3 spans 15 amino acids. Germline V gene lookup returns CDR1 SGHTA and CDR2 FQGNSA. CDR3 amino acids: CASSLALAGVGEQFF. Here the CDR3 DNA reads TGTGCCAGCAGCTTAGCTCTAGCGGGAGTAGGTGAGCAGTTCTTC. Full variable domain (outside the CDR3, taken from reference TRBV7-2 and TRBJ2-1): GAGVSQSPSNKVTEKGKDVELRCDPISGHTALYWYRQSLGQGLEFLIYFQGNSAPDKSGLPSDRFSAERTGGSVSTLTIQRTQQEDSAVYLCASSLALAGVGEQFFGPGTRLTVL.

This clonotype was observed at least ten times. V usage is TRBV20-1 and J usage is TRBJ1-5, with TRBD1 matching 7 bases. The CDR3 spans 14 residues. The V gene's germline CDR1 is DFQATT and CDR2 SNEGSKA (reference sequence). Trimming took 1 base from V and 7 from J; bases not matched to a gene: 7. Here the CDR3 reads CSARVTGERQPQHF. In nucleotides, the CDR3 is TGCAGTGCTAGAGTTACAGGGGAGAGGCAGCCCCAGCATTTT.

The V gene is TRBV29-1, the J gene TRBJ2-5; 7 nucleotides align to TRBD1. CDR3 size: 14 residues. The V segment lost 3 bases and the J segment 5 bases; nucleotides outside the gene matches: 9. The germline V gene encodes CDR1 SQVTM and CDR2 ANQGSEA. CDR3 sequence reads: CSVDYPQGVETQYF. The CDR3 nucleotides are TGCAGCGTTGATTACCCCCAGGGGGTCGAGACCCAGTACTTC.

The table lists this clonotype with many counts. This chain links TRBV6-1 with TRBJ1-2, with 9 bases aligning to TRBD1. The germline V gene has CDR1 MNHNS and CDR2 SASEGT. With V trimmed by 7 bases and J by 4 bases, 7 bases remained unmatched. The CDR3 covers 14 residues. CDR3 DNA sequence: TGTGCCAGCACCCTGACAGGGGGTATCTATGGCTACACCTTC. Translated, it gives CASTLTGGIYGYTF.

This clonotype has ten or more counts. This rearrangement joins TRBV2 to TRBJ1-6; 7 bases match TRBD1. The CDR3 length is 14 residues. Germline lookup yields CDR1 SNHLY and CDR2 FYNNEI. Losses at the gene ends were 6 bases for V and 10 bases for J; bases not matched to a gene: 9. CDR3 protein: CASRPGTVDSPLHF. Here the CDR3 DNA reads TGTGCCAGCAGGCCGGGGACAGTGGACTCACCCCTCCACTTT.

This clonotype appeared many times. The V and J genes are TRBV10-3 and TRBJ1-1, with 9 bases aligning to TRBD1. The CDR3 consists of 13 residues. The V gene end was trimmed by 6 bases and the J gene end by 5 bases; junction bases not matched to a gene: 4. The germline CDR1 and CDR2 sequences are ENHRY and SYGVKD. In DNA, the CDR3 is TGTGCCATCAGGGGACAGGGCGAGACTGAAGCTTTCTTT. Amino acid sequence: CAIRGQGETEAFF.

This clonotype turned up a few times. The gene calls are TRBV18 and TRBJ2-1; no definite D call. Per germline, CDR1 KGHSH and CDR2 LQKENI. This CDR3 has 13 residues. Trimming removed 0 bases at V and 5 bases at J, with 5 bases between. The CDR3 DNA reads as TGTGCCAGCTCACCACCCGGTGACAATGAGCAGTTCTTC. This codes for CASSPPGDNEQFF. Drawing the rest from reference TRBV18 and TRBJ2-1, the complete variable domain is NAGVMQNPRHLVRRRGQEARLRCSPMKGHSHVYWYRQLPEEGLKFMVYLQKENIIDESGMPKERFSAEFPKEGPSILRIQQVVRGDSAAYFCASSPPGDNEQFFGPGTRLTVL.

At least ten counts were recorded for this clonotype. The chain is built from TRBV29-1 and TRBJ2-5; TRBD2 matches 8 bases. The V and J ends lost 6 bases and 2 bases, in that order; junction bases with no gene match: 11. The germline V gene encodes CDR1 SQVTM and CDR2 ANQGSEA. The length of the CDR3 is 15 residues. The CDR3 coding sequence is TGCAGCGTGACCTCTCTAGCGGGCAATCAAGAGACCCAGTACTTC. It translates to CSVTSLAGNQETQYF.

By sample share, this clonotype is medium-sized. CDR3 protein: CASSIPPGANVLTF. The CDR3 nucleotides are TGTGCCAGTAGTATCCCTCCTGGGGCCAACGTCCTGACTTTC. The chain couples TRBV19 to TRBJ2-6; D uncertain. The CDR3 extends over 14 amino acids. The germline V gene has CDR1 LNHDA and CDR2 SQIVND (reference sequence). Trimming took off 3 bases at V and 2 bases at J, with 5 bases between the two ends.

There are a few counts of this clonotype. The CDR3 sequence is CASSLPLRYSAKNIQYF. As DNA, the CDR3 is TGTGCCAGCAGCTTACCCCTCCGCTACTCCGCCAAAAACATTCAGTACTTC. The chain employs TRBV7-8 and TRBJ2-4; D is undetermined. Trimming left V 2 bases short and J 1 base short, with 15 bases between. The CDR3 runs to 17 residues. CDR1 is SGHVS and CDR2 is FQNEAQ in the germline V gene.